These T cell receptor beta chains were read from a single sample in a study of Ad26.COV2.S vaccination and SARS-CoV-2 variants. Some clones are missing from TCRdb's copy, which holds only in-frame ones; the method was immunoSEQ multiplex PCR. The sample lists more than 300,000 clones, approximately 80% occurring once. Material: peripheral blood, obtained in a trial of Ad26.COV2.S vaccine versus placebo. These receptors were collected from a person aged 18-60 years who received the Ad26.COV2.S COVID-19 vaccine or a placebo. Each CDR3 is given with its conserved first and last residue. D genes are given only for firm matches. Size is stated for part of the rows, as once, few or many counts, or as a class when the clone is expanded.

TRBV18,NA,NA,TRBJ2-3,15,TGTGCCAGCTCTCTCGGGGCGGGGAGCACAGATACGCAGTATTTT,CASSLGAGSTDTQYF
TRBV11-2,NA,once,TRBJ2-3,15,TGTGCCAGCAGCGAGAAGGCAGGGCTTGATACTACGCAGTATTTT,CASSEKAGLDTTQYF
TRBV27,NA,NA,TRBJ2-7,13,TGTGCCAGCAGTTCACCCATCTCCAATGAGCAGTACTTC,CASSSPISNEQYF
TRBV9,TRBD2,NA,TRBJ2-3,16,TGTGCCAGCAGCGTAGGGGACGGGGGGGCCGTAGATACGCAGTATTTT,CASSVGDGGAVDTQYF
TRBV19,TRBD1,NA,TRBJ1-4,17,TGTGCCAGTAGTCCCCGAAGAACCGGGACAGGGATTGAAAAACTGTTTTTT,CASSPRRTGTGIEKLFF
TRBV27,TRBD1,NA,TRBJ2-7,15,TGTGCCAGCAGTTCCGGACAGGGCAAACACTACGAGCAGTACTTC,CASSSGQGKHYEQYF
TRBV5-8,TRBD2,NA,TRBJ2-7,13,TGTGCCACCCGGGGGGGACACCTATACGAGCAGTACTTC,CATRGGHLYEQYF
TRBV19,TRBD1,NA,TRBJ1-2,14,TGTGCCAGTACCAAGTCCACCACAGGGGGTGGCTACACCTTC,CASTKSTTGGGYTF
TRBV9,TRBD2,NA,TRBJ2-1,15,TGTGCCAGCAGCGTACTAGCGGGGGCCTTCAATGAGCAGTTCTTC,CASSVLAGAFNEQFF
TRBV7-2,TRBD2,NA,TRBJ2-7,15,TGTGCCAGCAGCGGACTAGCGGCCCCATCCTACGAGCAGTACTTC,CASSGLAAPSYEQYF
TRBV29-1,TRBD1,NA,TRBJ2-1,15,TGCAGCGTTGCGGTTAGGGGGCTTACCTACAATGAGCAGTTCTTC,CSVAVRGLTYNEQFF
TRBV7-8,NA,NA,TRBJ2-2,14,TGTGCCAGCAGCTTAGAACAGATCACCGGGGAGCTGTTTTTT,CASSLEQITGELFF